This entry is about one T cell receptor beta chain. The germline gene is not matched at one end of the junction; a read error may be the cause. Total RNA (roughly 0.45 ug) served as template for TCR beta cDNA synthesis primed by a constant-region primer. Three-round nested multiplex PCR performed with slightly modified ARM-PCR produced the TCR beta libraries. TCRdb called the multiplex PCR reads again in MiXCR, with one record for every CDR3 protein. Counted here are tens of thousands of distinct CDR3 sequences, just under 75% occurring once; the ten biggest clones make up roughly 15%. The sample comes from a study of tumor-infiltrating lymphocytes in primary liver carcinoma. Unsorted bulk tissue of about 20-32 mg yielded co-extracted RNA and DNA. The TCR was taken from a man between 35 and 55 years old with primary liver carcinoma and hepatitis B virus infection. Source material: liver tumor tissue from sampling region 4. Documented subset: tumor region T4, right-lateral pole.

The CDR3 DNA reads as TGTGCCATCTCCGCCACCCGAGGGACCGGGGAACTGTTTTTT. This codes for CAISATRGTGELFF. The rearrangement uses TRBV6-6 and TRBJ2-2; D tentatively fits TRBD1 or TRBD2 (5 bases each). This CDR3 is built from 14 residues. Germline V gives CDR1 MNHNY, CDR2 SVGAGI (reference sequence).